The present entry profiles one T cell receptor beta chain with its context. Its specificity is not known. The data originate from a study of CD8+ T cells in alopecia areata. Points from the study as a whole: In lesional scalp, particularly from alopecia totalis/universalis, clonality was higher than in normal scalp. Sequence data from scalp samples additionally include resident alphabeta T cells of normal skin.

The sequencing template was cDNA reverse transcribed from extracted RNA. Clones were sequenced by immunoSEQ multiplex PCR, and TCRdb holds only the in-frame ones, with some missing. The table shows hundreds of thousands of clones, with about three fifths occurring only once. Sequencing was performed on CD4+ T cells sorted from blood, taken at week 0. The TCR was taken from a human donor with alopecia areata.

CDR3 DNA sequence: TGTGCCAGCAGTTACCCGACAGGGGGCGTCCACGAGCAGTACTTC. Its translation: CASSYPTGGVHEQYF. The V call is TRBV6-6, the J call TRBJ2-7; the match to TRBD1 covers 10 bases. The CDR3 consists of 15 residues. J was trimmed by 5 bases and V by 2 bases; bases with no gene match: 6. Germline values: CDR1 MNHNY, CDR2 SVGAGI (reference sequence).